A selection of T cell receptor beta chains follows, all from one sample in a study of identical twins. TCRdb processed the 5' RACE reads anew with MiXCR; each CDR3 protein has one entry. The table shows around 490,000 distinct CDR3 sequences, with approximately 20% occurring only once. These same records also appear under a second study, on yellow fever vaccine responses in identical twins.

The sequencing input was CD4+ T cells sorted from blood. These receptors all stem from a woman between 18 and 29 years old in good health. The CDR3 runs from the conserved cysteine through the conserved F or W. A D gene is named only where the DNA matches it firmly. The listing skips clone size in some rows; elsewhere it reads once, few, many or a size class.

NA | TRBD1 | 15 | TRBJ2-4 | TRBV14 | TGTGCCAGCAGCCAGGGACAGAAATCTGGGTACATTCAGTACTTC | CASSQGQKSGYIQYF
NA | NA | 15 | TRBJ2-1 | TRBV11-2 | TGTGCCAGCAGCTTAGAGGACAGACTATACAATGAGCAGTTCTTC | CASSLEDRLYNEQFF
NA | TRBD2 | 14 | TRBJ2-1 | TRBV27 | TGTGCCAGCACCAGAGGACTAGCGGGAGGTGAGCAGTTCTTC | CASTRGLAGGEQFF
few | TRBD1 | 13 | TRBJ2-1 | TRBV2 | TGTGCCAGCAGTGACGGGGCCCGGGACAGCAGGTTCTTC | CASSDGARDSRFF
few | TRBD2 | 15 | TRBJ2-1 | TRBV7-9 | TGTGCCAGCAGCTTACTAAGCGGGAGTGGAGCTGAGCAGTTCTTC | CASSLLSGSGAEQFF
NA | TRBD2 | 18 | TRBJ2-1 | TRBV5-1 | TGCGACAGCAGCTTCCTGGGGGTAGCGGGAGGGATATACAATGAGCAGTTCTTC | CDSSFLGVAGGIYNEQFF
NA | NA | 15 | TRBJ2-1 | TRBV9 | TGTGCCAGCAGCCCCAATGGGGGGCCCTACAATGAGCAGTTCTTC | CASSPNGGPYNEQFF
NA | NA | 13 | TRBJ1-1 | TRBV27 | TGTGCCAGCAGTCCACGTTTGGGGACTGAAGCTTTCTTT | CASSPRLGTEAFF
NA | TRBD1 | 14 | TRBJ1-5 | TRBV10-2 | TGCGCCAGCAGGGGACAGATTTACAATCAGCCCCAGCATTTT | CASRGQIYNQPQHF
once | NA | 14 | TRBJ2-1 | TRBV2 | TGTGCCAGCAAGGGTAGGGGAGAAGGAAATGAGCAGTTCTTC | CASKGRGEGNEQFF
NA | TRBD2 | 16 | TRBJ2-7 | TRBV19 | TGTGCCAGTTCCAGGGGACTAGCGGGAGCCACCTACGAGCAGTACTTC | CASSRGLAGATYEQYF
few | TRBD2 | 15 | TRBJ2-1 | TRBV12-3/TRBV12-4 | TGTGCCAGCAGTGGAGGACTAGCGGGGGTATCGGAGCAGTTCTTC | CASSGGLAGVSEQFF
NA | NA | 17 | TRBJ1-5 | TRBV6-1 | TGTGCCAGCAGCCCCGGGACCCCAAGCCTCATCAATCAGCCCCAGCATTTT | CASSPGTPSLINQPQHF
few | TRBD2 | 14 | TRBJ2-3 | TRBV6-5 | TGTGCCAGCAGTTCGGGAGGGCCCCCAGATACGCAGTATTTT | CASSSGGPPDTQYF
many | NA | 15 | TRBJ2-1 | TRBV11-3 | TGTGCCAGCAGCTCCGGGGTTAGCTCCTACAATGAGCAGTTCTTC | CASSSGVSSYNEQFF
NA | TRBD2 | 15 | TRBJ2-1 | TRBV12-3/TRBV12-4 | TGTGCCAGCACCCCGGGGACTAGCGGGCTCAATGAGCAGTTCTTC | CASTPGTSGLNEQFF
NA | TRBD1 | 14 | TRBJ2-1 | TRBV29-1 | TGCAGCTACGCCCCGGGACAGTCCTACAATGAGCAGTTCTTC | CSYAPGQSYNEQFF
few | NA | 15 | TRBJ2-7 | TRBV3-1 | TGTGCCAGCAGCCTCAACCCCGTTGGGCCGTACGAGCAGTACTTC | CASSLNPVGPYEQYF
NA | TRBD1 | 14 | TRBJ2-7 | TRBV20-1 | TGCAGTGCTAGACGGACAGGACGGTCCTACGAGCAGTACTTC | CSARRTGRSYEQYF
NA | NA | 17 | TRBJ2-4 | TRBV27 | TGTGCCAGCAGTCCCACTTTCCATTGGGCAGCCAAAAACATTCAGTACTTC | CASSPTFHWAAKNIQYF
NA | NA | 13 | TRBJ1-2 | TRBV7-9 | TGTGCCAGCAGCCCGAGGTCATTTGGTGGCTACACCTTC | CASSPRSFGGYTF
NA | TRBD2 | 13 | TRBJ2-5 | TRBV28 | TGTGCCAGCAGAACCGGGAGGCGAGAGACCCAGTACTTC | CASRTGRRETQYF
NA | TRBD2 | 15 | TRBJ2-6 | TRBV20-1 | TGCAGTGCGCTAGCGGACTCCTCTGGGGCCAACGTCCTGACTTTC | CSALADSSGANVLTF
few | NA | 15 | TRBJ2-3 | TRBV5-1 | TGCGCCAGCAGCTTGGAACTTACCAGCACAGATACGCAGTATTTT | CASSLELTSTDTQYF
few | TRBD2 | 19 | TRBJ2-2 | TRBV12-3/TRBV12-4 | TGTGCCAGCAGTTTTTTTATGTCCGGACTAGCGACGAACACCGGGGAGCTGTTTTTT | CASSFFMSGLATNTGELFF
NA | TRBD1 | 15 | TRBJ2-3 | TRBV12-3/TRBV12-4 | TGTGCCAGCAGAAACAGGGGCCTAAACACAGATACGCAGTATTTT | CASRNRGLNTDTQYF
NA | TRBD1 | 15 | TRBJ2-4 | TRBV20-1 | TGCAGTGCAGGGGGCTCAGGAGTTGTGAGATACATTCAGTACTTC | CSAGGSGVVRYIQYF
NA | TRBD2 | 17 | TRBJ2-3 | TRBV7-9 | TGTGCCAGCAGCTCGAGGACTAGCGGGGGGGCGGCAGATACGCAGTATTTT | CASSSRTSGGAADTQYF
many | TRBD1 | 15 | TRBJ2-2 | TRBV5-6 | TGTGCCAGCAGTTTAGGGGGCGCGGACACCGGGGAGCTGTTTTTT | CASSLGGADTGELFF